The rows below give T cell receptor beta chains drawn from one sample of a study of cytomegalovirus exposure and HLA in healthy donors. The repertoire was sequenced with immunoSEQ multiplex PCR; TCRdb's copy has only in-frame clones and lacks some. The sample holds around 200,000 clones. Sequencing input: PBMCs. Source of these receptors: a young woman in good health and CMV-seropositive. Both conserved end residues are trimmed from each CDR3.

TRBV28	TRBJ1-5	ASSYRGLNQPQH
TRBV10-3	TRBJ1-6	AIRQGNSPLH
TRBV10-3	TRBJ2-5	AISLGLAEETQY
TRBV5-6	TRBJ1-3	ASSLEGYASGNTIY
TRBV10-3	TRBJ1-3	AISDLRDTAGNTIY
TRBV7-7	TRBJ2-2	ASSTGLIAGELF
TRBV5-1	TRBJ2-3	ASTSGDTQY
TRBV5-1	TRBJ2-2	ASSLRQGSTGELF
TRBV11-3	TRBJ2-1	ASSALAGGYNEQF
TRBV5-4	TRBJ1-1	ASSLRANTEAF
TRBV4-2	TRBJ1-1	ASSPTGTSLVSDTEAF
TRBV4-3	TRBJ2-1	ASSQDSRDAYNEQF
TRBV28	TRBJ2-7	ASSLYSGGFYEQY
TRBV6-6	TRBJ1-2	ASSYTGALNYGYT
TRBV4-1	TRBJ1-4	ASSRILITRANEKLF
TRBV7-2	TRBJ1-6	AINRDSRRNSPLH
TRBV29-1	TRBJ1-1	SVVRGGQGEAF
TRBV30	TRBJ1-4	AWKQGYGEKLF
TRBV6-5	TRBJ1-1	ASRRPGGNTEAF
TRBV6-5	TRBJ2-7	ASSQTGGYEQY
TRBV5-4	TRBJ2-1	ASSAVLSYNEQF
TRBV4-1	TRBJ1-4	ASSPRLTESGGGEKLF
TRBV30	TRBJ1-2	AWRGGAGNGYT
TRBV6-5	TRBJ2-1	ASSYLADEQF
TRBV9	TRBJ2-1	ASSGGLAGANEQF
TRBV5-1	TRBJ1-6	ASSLAGTGATYNSPLH
TRBV29-1	TRBJ1-5	SVEDYRGGNQPQH
TRBV14	TRBJ2-7	ASSQDKQSSYEQY
TRBV10-1	TRBJ2-1	ASATSGGISEQF
TRBV6-6	TRBJ2-4	ASRSRGVDIQY
TRBV7-8	TRBJ1-2	ASSPARREYGYT
TRBV19	TRBJ1-5	ASIEGTGFSNQPQH
TRBV18	TRBJ2-2	ASSLGGQVVTGELF
TRBV10-2	TRBJ2-7	ASSGRDWSYEQY
TRBV9	TRBJ2-2	ASSPYSGRAFTGELF
TRBV5-1	TRBJ2-5	ASSLGARAGEETQY
TRBV19	TRBJ1-4	ASSRLDRLNEKLF
TRBV5-1	TRBJ2-3	ASSLGTSGTDTQY
TRBV2	TRBJ1-5	ASSGTRGGNQPQH
TRBV7-2	TRBJ2-3	ASSLWGGESTDTQY
TRBV5-1	TRBJ1-2	ASSLVGAGNYGYT
TRBV7-8	TRBJ2-7	ASSLAEGQRFSREQY
TRBV9	TRBJ2-2	ASSVVPWGQGVRGELF
TRBV4-1	TRBJ2-5	ASSQVSGETQY
TRBV9	TRBJ1-1	ASSPRDRNPEAF
TRBV7-8	TRBJ1-1	ASSRYRAPMNTEAF
TRBV4-3	TRBJ2-3	ASSQGAFSTDTQY
TRBV7-2	TRBJ2-7	ASSPRGFDYEQY
TRBV12-5	TRBJ2-2	ASGPGLANTGELF
TRBV5-1	TRBJ2-1	ASSFSGGFNEQF
TRBV5-6	TRBJ1-2	ASRGTVSINYGYT
TRBV7-2	TRBJ2-7	ASSSPIGYEQY
TRBV5-4	TRBJ2-5	ASSPGLAGGAQETQY
TRBV4-1	TRBJ2-1	ASRAGALAGVNEQF
TRBV18	TRBJ2-1	ASSPSPGGMGFDEQF